A single sample gave rise to the 2 T cell receptor beta chains below, sequenced in a study of blood T cell repertoires in COVID-19. Using immunoSEQ multiplex PCR, the repertoire was profiled, and TCRdb retains in-frame clones only, with some absent. The data hold around 68,000 clones, with roughly 90% observed a single time. Material for sequencing was peripheral blood. These receptors originate from a woman in her 50s with acute or convalescent COVID-19.

The chain recombines TRBV4-1 with TRBJ1-1, with TRBD1 as a possible D gene (5 bases). The germline gives CDR1 MGHRA, CDR2 YSYEKL. The CDR3 length is 14 residues. V was trimmed by 4 bases and J by 2 bases, leaving 11 bases between them. CDR3 region: CASSLVQGNTEAFF. The CDR3 DNA reads as TGCGCCAGCAGCCTCGTCCAGGGTAACACTGAAGCTTTCTTT.

This clone was recorded only once. One end of the junction fails to match germline, which may point to a read error. The chain links TRBV6-2 or TRBV6-3 to TRBJ2-4, with 8 bases identical to TRBD1. The CDR3 runs 13 residues. Per the germline V gene, CDR1 is MNHEY and CDR2 is SVGEGT. The CDR3 is CASSLGGRQGISF. In DNA, the CDR3 is TGTGCCAGCAGCCTAGGGGGAAGACAGGGGATCTCCTTC.